The present T cell receptor (beta chain) was sequenced within a study of blood T cell repertoires in COVID-19. At the level of the study: The United States, Italy and Spain were the sources of the acute and convalescent COVID-19 samples. T cells, B-cell-depleted T cells, or PBMCs provided the cDNA or gDNA that served as material.

This CDR3 spans 14 amino acids. Germline assignment: CDR1 SGHTA and CDR2 FQGNSA. V dropped 5 bases and J dropped 8; count of bases not matched to a gene: 7. Methods used by the authors: Estimation of nucleated cell counts was performed using reference gene primer amplification. Clones were read by immunoSEQ multiplex PCR, and TCRdb kept only the in-frame ones, dropping some. That table is the source of V, J and clone size, and D and trimming were worked out from the DNA. This table has fewer than 200,000 clones, around 85% appearing once. The chain combines TRBV7-2 with TRBJ1-4, with 8 bases identical to TRBD1. This receptor was taken from a man in his fifties or sixties with active or convalescent COVID-19. The sequenced material came from peripheral blood. In DNA form, the CDR3 reads TGTGCCAGCAGCAAGACAGGGGTTAGGGAAAAACTGTTTTTT. Its protein product is CASSKTGVREKLFF.